The present entry profiles one T cell receptor (beta chain) with its context. This CDR3 is built from 12 residues. V was pared by 7 bases and J by 5 bases, with 6 bases of the junction left unmatched. CDR1 and CDR2 (germline): SGHRS, YFSETQ. RNA, at about 0.5 to 1 ug, was reverse transcribed with random hexamers. Across 54 Vbeta and 13 Jbeta, TCR beta CDR3 was amplified with immunoSEQ multiplex PCR. TCRdb reprocessed the immunoSEQ multiplex PCR reads with MiXCR, giving one entry per CDR3 protein. Seen here are over 350,000 distinct CDR3 sequences, around 83% observed once, and the top ten hold approximately 0.11%. The data originate from a study of CD8 T cells in Susac syndrome.

The chain carries TRBV5-1 and TRBJ2-7; 7 bases fit TRBD1. The sequencing input was CD8+ T cells from PBMCs. This clonotype originated in a human donor with multiple sclerosis. The CDR3 DNA reads as TGCGCCAGCGGGGACAGAGATGACGAGCAGTACTTC. It specifies CASGDRDDEQYF.